This T cell receptor beta chain originates from a study of Graves' ophthalmopathy and Graves' hyperthyroidism. Study results and limitations: Cross-validated, the 13-signature model showed 87.88%/81.08% sensitivity/specificity, and 80%/75% in the test set. Blood also harbored most expanded thyroid clonotypes above 0.001 frequency.

The CDR3 runs 16 residues. Between the trimmed V and J ends, which lost 3 bases and 2 bases, there was a span of 14 bases. Germline CDR1 reads KGHDR; CDR2 reads SFDVKD. Pregnancy or lactation, uncontrolled infections and other autoimmune diseases were grounds for excluding patients. This clonotype was counted at least ten times. Its cognate antigen is unknown. RNA transcripts were the source from which TCR beta CDR3 regions were amplified. In the first round, RT-PCR was carried out with HTBI primers, and a multiplex PCR formed the second round. TCRdb called the multiplex PCR reads again in MiXCR, with one record for every CDR3 protein. Counted here are over a million distinct CDR3 sequences, approximately 35% occurring once; the ten biggest clones make up 11%.

The sequence came from an adult man with Graves' hyperthyroidism. The rearrangement links TRBV24-1 to TRBJ2-3; D might be TRBD1 or TRBD2, each matching 6 bases. The sample consisted of peripheral blood or thyroid tissue (not recorded which). CDR3 region: CATSDRTAGYTDTQYF. Here the CDR3 DNA reads TGTGCCACCAGTGATCGGACAGCGGGTTACACAGATACGCAGTATTTT.